What follows are 4 T cell receptor beta chains derived from one specimen sequenced in a study of shared clonotypes between healthy human individuals. TCRdb keeps only in-frame clones here, not all; method: immunoSEQ multiplex PCR. The sample includes over a million clones, approximately 78% seen only once; the top ten take 0.5% to 0.65%. Sample: memory CD4+ T cells from PBMCs. Noted subset: CD45RA-negative fraction. The receptors shown here come from a man younger than 35 in good health. Some clones in this sample may be carry-over from other donors' samples.

The rearrangement links TRBV7-2 to TRBJ2-3; D gene uncertain. Between the trimmed V and J ends, which lost 0 bases and 5 bases, there was a span of 6 bases. The germline V gene has CDR1 SGHTA and CDR2 FQGNSA. The CDR3 is made up of 13 amino acids. CDR3 bases: TGTGCCAGCAGCTTAGCGCGCCGAGATACGCAGTATTTT. The encoded protein is CASSLARRDTQYF.

This clone was observed many times. This rearrangement joins TRBV6-5 to TRBJ2-5; D gene ambiguous. In germline, CDR1 is MNHEY, CDR2 SVGAGI. V gave up 2 bases and J gave up 3 bases, with 16 bases separating them. The CDR3 is 16 residues long. The CDR3 loop is CASSYNSAGSEETQYF. As DNA, the CDR3 is TGTGCCAGCAGTTACAATTCGGCAGGATCGGAAGAGACCCAGTACTTC.

V usage is TRBV7-2 and J usage is TRBJ1-1; 7 positions agree with TRBD1. CDR3 length: 14 residues. The V gene end was trimmed by 5 bases and the J gene end by 1 base; junction bases not matched to a gene: 4. The germline CDR1 and CDR2 sequences are SGHTA and FQGNSA. The CDR3: CASSRQGSNTEAFF. The CDR3 region has the DNA TGTGCCAGCAGCCGACAGGGCTCGAACACTGAAGCTTTCTTT.

The chain carries TRBV7-7 and TRBJ2-2; no firm D call. The CDR3 consists of 13 residues. CDR1 is SSHAT, CDR2 FNYEAQ, per germline (reference sequence). Trimming removed 5 bases at V and 5 bases at J, with 9 bases between. CDR3 sequence (DNA): TGTGCCAGCAGCCAACACCTGACCGGGGAGCTGTTTTTT. Translated, it gives CASSQHLTGELFF.